Listed here are 23 T cell receptor beta chains from one sample, sequenced in a study of blood T cell dynamics during melanoma immunotherapy. The time point is: week 3, after first cycle of checkpoint inhibitor. Libraries were prepared by immunoSEQ multiplex PCR; TCRdb keeps only in-frame clonotypes and omits some of them. The profile shows some 20,000 clones, 87% of them singletons. Material: blood, obtained from a patient treated with checkpoint blockade. All receptors come from a human donor with melanoma.

V usage is TRBV6-4 and J usage is TRBJ2-1, with D perhaps matching TRBD2 (6 bases). The germline gives CDR1 MRHNA, CDR2 SNTAGT. V shed 3 bases and J shed 8 bases, with 17 bases lying between them. The CDR3 is made up of 15 amino acids. CDR3 sequence (DNA): TGTGCCAGCAGTGATCTCCTTCGGGAGCGCTATGAGCAGTTCTTC. It encodes CASSDLLRERYEQFF.

The gene calls are TRBV9 and TRBJ1-2, with D tentatively TRBD1 (5 bases). Trimming took off 4 bases at V and 4 bases at J, with 14 bases between the two ends. CDR3 length equals 14 residues. The germline V gene encodes CDR1 SGDLS and CDR2 YYNGEE. This CDR3 is CASSLAGTGYGYTF. The CDR3 DNA sequence: TGTGCCAGCAGCCTCGCCGGGACGGGCTATGGCTACACCTTC.

The CDR3 DNA sequence: TGCGCCAGCAGCCAAGATGGGCAGATCTACGAGCAGTACTTC. Translation: CASSQDGQIYEQYF. The chain couples TRBV4-3 to TRBJ2-7; D is ambiguous. The V end was cut by 0 bases, the J end by 3 bases, with 9 bases between. The V gene's germline CDR1 is LGHNA and CDR2 YSLEER. The length of the CDR3 is 14 residues.

This sequence joins TRBV27 and TRBJ2-7; a possible D gene is TRBD2 (6 bases). Germline CDR1 MNHEY, CDR2 SMNVEV (reference sequence). This CDR3 spans 13 amino acids. The CDR3: CAPNKRGTYEQYF. The CDR3 DNA reads TGTGCACCCAACAAACGGGGGACGTACGAGCAGTACTTC.

The gene calls are TRBV5-4 and TRBJ2-3; 12 nucleotides align to TRBD2. J gave up 5 bases and V 1 base, and 5 bases lay outside the gene matches. Germline values: CDR1 SGHNT, CDR2 YYREEE (reference sequence). The CDR3 consists of 16 residues. CDR3 region: CASSLWLAGGQDTQYF. CDR3 DNA: TGTGCCAGCAGCTTGTGGCTAGCGGGAGGGCAAGATACGCAGTATTTT. Complete variable domain (other parts from reference TRBV5-4 and TRBJ2-3): ETGVTQSPTHLIKTRGQQVTLRCSSQSGHNTVSWYQQALGQGPQFIFQYYREEENGRGNFPPRFSGLQFPNYSSELNVNALELDDSALYLCASSLWLAGGQDTQYFGPGTRLTVL.

The chain is built from TRBV2 and TRBJ2-1; D remains ambiguous. The CDR3 sequence is 11 residues long. Germline V gives CDR1 SNHLY, CDR2 FYNNEI. V lost 2 bases and J lost 15, with 11 bases in between. CDR3 sequence (DNA): TGTGCCAGCAGTGAACGGATTAGCCGGTTCTTC. It encodes CASSERISRFF.

The rearrangement uses TRBV30 and TRBJ1-5; 7 bases fit TRBD1. CDR1 GTSNPN and CDR2 SVGIG come from the germline V gene (reference sequence). The CDR3 is made up of 14 amino acids. V gave up 0 bases and J gave up 7 bases; unmatched junction bases: 6. The CDR3: CAWSVGRGRQPQHF. The CDR3 region has the DNA TGTGCCTGGAGTGTAGGCAGGGGGAGACAGCCCCAGCATTTT. Variable domain in full (rest from reference TRBV30 and TRBJ1-5): SQTIHQWPATLVQPVGSPLSLECTVEGTSNPNLYWYRQAAGRGLQLLFYSVGIGQISSEVPQNLSASRPQDRQFILSSKKLLLSDSGFYLCAWSVGRGRQPQHFGDGTRLSIL.

The chain couples TRBV6-4 to TRBJ2-3; 9 bases map to TRBD1. This CDR3 has 14 residues. Germline assignment: CDR1 MRHNA and CDR2 SNTAGT. With V trimmed by 4 bases and J by 6 bases, 5 bases remained unmatched. This CDR3 is CASSVGQGSDTQYF. CDR3 DNA: TGTGCCAGCAGTGTCGGACAGGGGAGTGATACGCAGTATTTT.

V gene TRBV4-2 combines with J gene TRBJ1-1; D is possibly TRBD1 (6 bases). The V and J ends lost 0 bases and 0 bases respectively, with 11 bases between them. The V gene's germline CDR1 is LGHNA and CDR2 YNFKEQ. The CDR3 extends over 16 amino acids. CDR3 DNA sequence: TGTGCCAGCAGCCAAGATCAAACAGGGATGAACACTGAAGCTTTCTTT. This gives the protein CASSQDQTGMNTEAFF.

The J gene is TRBJ2-5, the V gene TRBV7-2, with D unresolved. The V end was cut by 3 bases, the J end by 2 bases, with 10 bases between. The CDR3 is made up of 14 amino acids. Germline assignment: CDR1 SGHTA and CDR2 FQGNSA. The CDR3 protein is CASSFGSAQETQYF. The CDR3, as DNA: TGTGCCAGCAGCTTCGGTTCAGCACAAGAGACCCAGTACTTC.

Only a few counts were recorded for this clone. This rearrangement joins TRBV19 to TRBJ1-4; weak D call: TRBD1 (5 bases). This CDR3 has 14 residues. Germline V gene sequence: CDR1 LNHDA, CDR2 SQIVND (reference sequence). Trimming pared 7 bases from V and 2 bases from J, leaving 11 bases between. The CDR3 spells CASTRGSTNEKLFF. CDR3 DNA: TGTGCCAGTACGCGGGGGTCGACTAATGAAAAACTGTTTTTT.

The genes are TRBV19 and TRBJ1-5; D perhaps matches TRBD1 (5 bases). This CDR3 comprises 14 residues. Trimming stripped 4 bases from V and 1 base from J, with 8 bases between. CDR1 is LNHDA and CDR2 is SQIVND in the germline V gene (reference sequence). The CDR3 sequence is CASSRSGSNQPQHF. The CDR3 nucleotides read TGTGCCAGTAGTAGATCAGGGAGCAATCAGCCCCAGCATTTT.

The chain combines TRBV7-6 with TRBJ2-3; the D gene is possibly TRBD2 (5 bases). The germline V gene has CDR1 SGHVS and CDR2 FNYEAQ. Trimming took off 5 bases at V and 3 bases at J, with 6 bases between the two ends. CDR3 length: 12 residues. Here the CDR3 reads CASSPGTDTQYF. The CDR3 bases are TGTGCCAGCAGCCCGGGAACAGATACGCAGTATTTT.

The chain carries TRBV2 and TRBJ1-2; D perhaps matches TRBD1 (5 bases). Trimming took 7 bases from V and 4 from J, leaving 16 bases between them. Germline values: CDR1 SNHLY, CDR2 FYNNEI. The CDR3 has 14 amino acids. CDR3 DNA: TGTGCCAGCACCAGCGCCAGGGCAAGCTATGGCTACACCTTC. This gives the protein CASTSARASYGYTF.

The genes are TRBV28 and TRBJ1-2; D not resolved. From germline, CDR1 is MDHEN and CDR2 SYDVKM. V was shortened by 4 bases and J by 3 bases, with 15 bases between the two germline ends. The CDR3 covers 15 residues. CDR3 sequence: CASSSGPRDDYGYTF. The DNA of the CDR3 is TGTGCCAGCAGTTCCGGACCGCGGGATGACTATGGCTACACCTTC.

The chain employs TRBV28 and TRBJ2-4, with D possibly TRBD2 on 6 matching bases. Germline V gene lookup returns CDR1 MDHEN and CDR2 SYDVKM. The CDR3 runs 14 residues. CDR3 DNA: TGTGTTCGGTTGGGAGCCGGAGGGATAGACATTCAGTACTTC. Encoded protein: CVRLGAGGIDIQYF.

CDR3 nucleotides: TGTGCCAGCAGTTTATACCCCGAGGGGAACACTGAAGCTTTCTTT. Its protein is CASSLYPEGNTEAFF. V usage is TRBV28 and J usage is TRBJ1-1; D gene uncertain. The CDR3 length is 15 residues. V gave up 1 base and J gave up 1 base, with 10 bases separating them. The germline V gene has CDR1 MDHEN and CDR2 SYDVKM.

The V gene is TRBV30, the J gene TRBJ2-5; 7 nucleotides match TRBD2. This CDR3 has 15 residues. The junction had 7 bases not matched to a gene; V was cut back by 3 bases and J by 0 bases. Germline-derived CDR1 and CDR2 are GTSNPN and SVGIG (reference sequence). The CDR3 DNA reads as TGTGCCTGGAGGCGGGAGATGGGTTACCAAGAGACCCAGTACTTC. Amino acid sequence: CAWRREMGYQETQYF.

The chain combines TRBV7-9 with TRBJ2-2; weak D call: TRBD2 (5 bases). The V end was cut by 4 bases, the J end by 16 bases, with 19 bases between. The CDR3 has 13 amino acids. The germline V gene encodes CDR1 SEHNR and CDR2 FQNEAQ (reference sequence). The CDR3 sequence is CASSSGFLGSEFF. CDR3 coding DNA: TGTGCCAGCAGCTCGGGATTCCTCGGGTCAGAGTTTTTT. Drawing the rest from reference TRBV7-9 and TRBJ2-2, the complete variable domain is DTGVSQNPRHKITKRGQNVTFRCDPISEHNRLYWYRQTLGQGPEFLTYFQNEAQLEKSRLLSDRFSAERPKGSFSTLEIQRTEQGDSAMYLCASSSGFLGSEFFGEGSRLTVL.

The chain couples TRBV5-4 to TRBJ2-7; 13 bases fit TRBD2. The V gene's germline CDR1 is SGHNT and CDR2 YYREEE (reference sequence). The ends lost 2 bases at V and 3 bases at J; junction bases unmatched: 5. The CDR3 length is 16 residues. Here the CDR3 reads CASSLGLAGVIYEQYF. The CDR3, as DNA: TGTGCCAGCAGCTTAGGACTAGCGGGAGTCATCTACGAGCAGTACTTC.

The V and J genes are TRBV19 and TRBJ2-1; 7 bases are shared with TRBD1. Germline lookup yields CDR1 LNHDA and CDR2 SQIVND (reference sequence). Losses at the gene ends were 3 bases for V and 6 bases for J; bases not matched to a gene: 8. This CDR3 is 15 amino acids long. CDR3 DNA sequence: TGTGCCAGTAGTATTTGGCAGGGGGTGGGCAATGAGCAGTTCTTC. Its protein product is CASSIWQGVGNEQFF.

This chain connects TRBV28 to TRBJ2-7; maybe TRBD1 (5 bases). Trimming removed 7 bases at V and 2 bases at J, with 18 bases between. Germline V gene sequence: CDR1 MDHEN, CDR2 SYDVKM. This CDR3 is 15 amino acids long. The CDR3: CASTIRTPSPYEQYF. CDR3 in DNA: TGTGCCAGCACCATTCGGACACCATCGCCCTACGAGCAGTACTTC.

This clone was observed once. The chain employs TRBV5-6 and TRBJ2-7; D not certain. This CDR3 is 14 amino acids long. V shed 0 bases and J shed 0 bases, with 7 bases lying between them. Germline assignment: CDR1 SGHDT and CDR2 YYEEEE. The CDR3 is CASSLGGISYEQYF. DNA for the CDR3: TGTGCCAGCAGCTTGGGGGGAATCTCCTACGAGCAGTACTTC.